This is a list of T cell receptor beta chains from one sample in a study of control samples from healthy donors and cancer patients. Generated by immunoSEQ multiplex PCR, the TCRdb table keeps only in-frame clones and is missing some. The data contain around 30,000 clones, less than 95% of them singletons. The sample taken for sequencing was blood. The origin of the receptors is a man in his sixties in good health. The CDR3 runs from the conserved cysteine through the conserved F or W. A D gene is named only where the DNA matches it firmly. The size entry is marked missing in some rows and otherwise reads once, few, many or a size class.

D,J,V,size,CDR3,DNA
NA,TRBJ1-4,TRBV7-2,NA,CASSMKRGATNEKLFF,TGTGCCAGCAGTATGAAGCGTGGGGCAACTAATGAAAAACTGTTTTTT
TRBD1,TRBJ2-2,TRBV24-1,NA,CATSGGGYTGELFF,TGTGCCACCTCAGGGGGCGGCTACACCGGGGAGCTGTTTTTT
NA,TRBJ1-1,TRBV19,NA,CASSRPDGNTEAFF,TGTGCCAGTAGTAGGCCCGACGGGAACACTGAAGCTTTCTTT
NA,TRBJ1-6,TRBV18,NA,CASSLGATSPLHF,TGTGCCAGCTCATTAGGGGCTACTTCACCCCTCCACTTT
TRBD1,TRBJ2-5,TRBV19,NA,CASSIALRAGGQETQYF,TGTGCCAGTAGTATAGCGTTGCGGGCAGGGGGCCAAGAGACCCAGTACTTC
NA,TRBJ1-6,TRBV7-2,once,CASSPDSTLHF,TGTGCCAGCAGCCCGGATTCTACCCTCCACTTT
NA,TRBJ1-1,TRBV28,NA,CASSLIHTEAFF,TGTGCCAGCAGTTTAATTCACACTGAAGCTTTCTTT
TRBD1,TRBJ1-1,TRBV9,NA,CASSETGVDTEAFF,TGTGCCAGCAGCGAGACAGGGGTGGACACTGAAGCTTTCTTT
NA,TRBJ1-5,TRBV28,NA,CASSSLPSTNSNQPQHF,TGTGCCAGCAGTTCCTTACCTTCCACAAATAGCAATCAGCCCCAGCATTTT
NA,TRBJ1-1,TRBV14,NA,CASSQDGASGKWVTEAFF,TGTGCCAGCAGCCAAGATGGGGCGTCGGGGAAATGGGTCACTGAAGCTTTCTTT
NA,TRBJ1-5,TRBV28,NA,CASRTSGEINQPQHF,TGTGCCAGCAGAACCTCGGGAGAAATTAATCAGCCCCAGCATTTT
NA,TRBJ2-7,TRBV15,NA,CATSRRGFGDSYEQYF,TGTGCCACCAGCAGGAGGGGTTTCGGGGACTCCTACGAGCAGTACTTC
NA,TRBJ1-2,TRBV19,NA,CASSIGGSNGYTF,TGTGCCAGTAGTATAGGGGGAAGCAATGGCTACACCTTC
TRBD1,TRBJ2-7,TRBV19,NA,CASSLGQGIDEQYF,TGTGCCAGTAGTCTGGGACAGGGGATCGACGAGCAGTACTTC
NA,TRBJ1-2,TRBV18,NA,CASSPQEQGGGYTF,TGTGCCAGCTCACCACAAGAACAGGGAGGTGGCTACACCTTC
NA,TRBJ1-1,TRBV6-2/TRBV6-3,once,CASSYSGGNTEAFF,TGTGCCAGCAGTTACTCAGGGGGAAACACTGAAGCTTTCTTT
NA,TRBJ2-7,TRBV5-5,once,CASSLAWDTSYEQYF,TGTGCCAGCAGCTTGGCATGGGACACCTCCTACGAGCAGTACTTC
NA,TRBJ1-1,TRBV28,NA,CASGIWSTEAFF,TGTGCCAGCGGAATCTGGAGCACTGAAGCTTTCTTT
TRBD2,TRBJ2-5,TRBV7-9,NA,CASGSRLAGSQETQYF,TGTGCCAGCGGAAGTCGACTAGCGGGATCCCAAGAGACCCAGTACTTC
NA,TRBJ1-2,TRBV25-1,NA,CASSDEIGGYGYTF,TGTGCCAGCAGTGATGAGATCGGAGGCTATGGCTACACCTTC
NA,TRBJ2-7,TRBV7-9,NA,CASSLRTGGAGEQYF,TGTGCCAGCAGCCTTCGGACAGGCGGGGCGGGGGAGCAGTACTTC
TRBD1,TRBJ2-7,TRBV6-2/TRBV6-3,NA,CASSYKGQVTYEQYF,TGTGCCAGCAGTTATAAGGGACAGGTGACCTACGAGCAGTACTTC
NA,TRBJ2-5,TRBV6-2/TRBV6-3,NA,CASSYTSGATGETQYF,TGTGCCAGCAGTTACACCTCCGGAGCTACGGGAGAGACCCAGTACTTC
NA,TRBJ2-1,TRBV2,NA,CASSEGGTAHEQFF,TGTGCCAGCAGTGAAGGTGGGACCGCACATGAGCAGTTCTTC
TRBD1,TRBJ1-5,TRBV18,NA,CASSPDRGQPQHF,TGTGCCAGCTCACCAGACAGGGGGCAGCCCCAGCATTTT
TRBD1,TRBJ2-7,TRBV6-2/TRBV6-3,NA,CASSAGTVRSPRSYEQYF,TGTGCCAGCAGTGCCGGGACAGTCCGTTCCCCGCGCTCCTACGAGCAGTACTTC
TRBD1,TRBJ2-7,TRBV10-1,NA,CASSETGTGLYEQYF,TGCGCCAGCAGCGAAACCGGGACAGGACTGTACGAGCAGTACTTC
TRBD1,TRBJ1-1,TRBV5-1,NA,CASSRTGSMNTEAFF,TGCGCCAGCAGTCGGACAGGGTCAATGAACACTGAAGCTTTCTTT
NA,TRBJ1-4,TRBV12-3/TRBV12-4,NA,CASSPDVGKLFF,TGTGCCAGCAGCCCAGATGTGGGAAAACTGTTTTTT
NA,TRBJ1-2,TRBV19,few,CASTKSGTNYGYTF,TGTGCCAGTACGAAGTCCGGAACCAACTATGGCTACACCTTC
TRBD1,TRBJ2-7,TRBV7-8,NA,CASSYVQGPYEQYF,TGTGCCAGCAGCTACGTACAGGGGCCTTACGAGCAGTACTTC
NA,TRBJ2-1,TRBV30,NA,CALTPAATYNEQFF,TGTGCCTTAACCCCGGCTGCTACCTACAATGAGCAGTTCTTC
NA,TRBJ2-7,TRBV5-1,NA,CASSSQGPGIPYEQYF,TGCGCCAGCAGCTCCCAGGGCCCAGGGATTCCCTACGAGCAGTACTTC
NA,TRBJ2-7,TRBV4-2,NA,CASSQGGGLQGHSYEQYF,TGTGCCAGCAGCCAAGGGGGGGGATTACAGGGTCACTCCTACGAGCAGTACTTC
TRBD1,TRBJ1-1,TRBV7-9,NA,CASSSSQGTGRTEAFF,TGTGCCAGCAGCTCCAGCCAAGGGACAGGGAGGACTGAAGCTTTCTTT
TRBD2,TRBJ2-1,TRBV5-1,NA,CASNILAGGLHNEQFF,TGCGCCAGCAACATACTAGCGGGGGGGCTCCACAATGAGCAGTTCTTC
NA,TRBJ2-7,TRBV12-3/TRBV12-4,NA,CASRKGFDEQYF,TGTGCCAGCAGGAAGGGTTTCGACGAGCAGTACTTC
NA,TRBJ2-1,TRBV29-1,NA,CSVDFQVNEQFF,TGCAGCGTTGATTTTCAGGTGAATGAGCAGTTCTTC
NA,TRBJ2-2,TRBV7-9,NA,CASSLMRLTGELFF,TGTGCCAGCAGCCTAATGCGGCTCACCGGGGAGCTGTTTTTT
NA,TRBJ1-5,TRBV27,NA,CASSLTGGPYSNQPQHF,TGTGCCAGCAGTTTAACTGGGGGGCCTTATAGCAATCAGCCCCAGCATTTT
NA,TRBJ1-1,TRBV18,NA,CASSVFGQNTEAFF,TGTGCCAGCTCAGTCTTCGGACAGAACACTGAAGCTTTCTTT
NA,TRBJ2-7,TRBV27,NA,CASSFSPAYEQYF,TGTGCCAGCAGTTTTTCCCCAGCCTACGAGCAGTACTTC
TRBD1,TRBJ1-1,TRBV6-6,NA,CASSYSPQGGNTEAFF,TGTGCCAGCAGTTACTCGCCTCAGGGGGGGAACACTGAAGCTTTCTTT
NA,TRBJ1-4,TRBV6-5,NA,CASSLVTANEKLFF,TGTGCCAGCAGTTTAGTTACGGCGAATGAAAAACTGTTTTTT
TRBD2,TRBJ2-5,TRBV6-5,once,CASSSIGGGYQETQYF,TGTGCCAGCAGTTCTATAGGCGGGGGGTACCAAGAGACCCAGTACTTC
TRBD1,TRBJ1-5,TRBV27,NA,CASSLAAGGAVSNQPQHF,TGTGCCAGCAGTTTAGCTGCAGGGGGCGCGGTAAGCAATCAGCCCCAGCATTTT
NA,TRBJ1-1,TRBV6-1,NA,CASSEQGRRAFF,TGTGCCAGCAGTGAACAGGGACGGCGAGCTTTCTTT
NA,TRBJ1-4,TRBV7-9,NA,CASSLGQGHEKLFF,TGTGCCAGCAGCTTAGGCCAGGGCCATGAAAAACTGTTTTTT
NA,TRBJ1-6,TRBV27,NA,CASSLPRGSPLHF,TGTGCCAGCAGTCTCCCCAGGGGATCACCCCTCCACTTT